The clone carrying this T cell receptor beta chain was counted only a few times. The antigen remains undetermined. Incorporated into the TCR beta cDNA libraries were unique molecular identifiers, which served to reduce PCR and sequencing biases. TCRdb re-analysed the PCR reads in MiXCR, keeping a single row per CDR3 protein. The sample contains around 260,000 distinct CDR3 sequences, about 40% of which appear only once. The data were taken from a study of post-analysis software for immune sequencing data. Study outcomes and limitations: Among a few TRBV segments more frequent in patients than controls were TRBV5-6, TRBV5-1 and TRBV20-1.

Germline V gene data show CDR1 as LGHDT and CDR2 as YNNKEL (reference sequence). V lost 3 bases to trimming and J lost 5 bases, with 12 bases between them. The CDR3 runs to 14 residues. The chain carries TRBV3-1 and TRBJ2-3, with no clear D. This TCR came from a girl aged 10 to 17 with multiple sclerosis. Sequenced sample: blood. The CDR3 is CASSHTGSGDTQYF. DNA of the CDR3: TGTGCCAGCAGCCACACTGGATCTGGAGATACGCAGTATTTT.